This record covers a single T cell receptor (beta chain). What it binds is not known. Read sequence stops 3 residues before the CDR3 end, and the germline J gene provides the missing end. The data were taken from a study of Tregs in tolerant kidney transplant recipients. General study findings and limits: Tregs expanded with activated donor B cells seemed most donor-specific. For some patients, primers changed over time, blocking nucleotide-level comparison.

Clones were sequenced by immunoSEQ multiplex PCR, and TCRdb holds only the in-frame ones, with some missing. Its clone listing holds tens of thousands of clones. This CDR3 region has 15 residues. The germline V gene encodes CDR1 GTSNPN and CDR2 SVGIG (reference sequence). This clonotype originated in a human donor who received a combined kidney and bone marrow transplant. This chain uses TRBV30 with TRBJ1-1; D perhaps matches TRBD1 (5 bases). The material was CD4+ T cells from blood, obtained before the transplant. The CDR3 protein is CAWNTIGGGGRGAFF. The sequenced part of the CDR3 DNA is TGTGCCTGGAACACCATCGGTGGGGGGGGTAGAGGG. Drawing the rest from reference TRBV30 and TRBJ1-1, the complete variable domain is SQTIHQWPATLVQPVGSPLSLECTVEGTSNPNLYWYRQAAGRGLQLLFYSVGIGQISSEVPQNLSASRPQDRQFILSSKKLLLSDSGFYLCAWNTIGGGGRGAFFGQGTRLTVV.